The rows below give T cell receptor beta chains drawn from one sample of a study of T cells in Graves' hyperthyroidism and ophthalmopathy. TCRdb used MiXCR to reprocess the multiplex PCR reads, holding one entry per CDR3 protein. Among more than 350,000 distinct CDR3 sequences listed, 17% were seen once. Source material: blood. The source is a woman younger than 45 with Graves' hyperthyroidism that later progressed to Graves' ophthalmopathy. Each CDR3 is given with its conserved first and last residue. The D gene is left open where the match is weak. Expanded clones are given a class, and other clones once, few, many or no size at all.

>TRBV7-9|TRBJ1-1|many|.
CASSPVLGFDTEAFF
TGTGCCAGCAGCCCCGTGCTAGGTTTTGACACTGAAGCTTTCTTT
>TRBV19|TRBJ2-7|.|.
CTSSLSRDREQYF
TGTACCAGTAGTCTCAGCAGGGATCGGGAGCAGTACTTC
>TRBV7-2|TRBJ1-6|.|.
CASSLGTDKYIPLHF
TGTGCCAGCAGCTTAGGGACGGACAAATACATCCCCCTCCACTTT
>TRBV12-3/TRBV12-4|TRBJ1-2|many|TRBD1
CASSDRGENYGYTF
TGTGCCAGCTCGGACAGGGGTGAAAACTATGGCTACACCTTC
>TRBV6-1|TRBJ2-3|few|TRBD2
CASSERGAADTQYF
TGTGCCAGCAGTGAGCGGGGGGCTGCCGATACGCAGTATTTT
>TRBV9|TRBJ2-3|.|TRBD1
CASSVAGTGTDTQYF
TGTGCCAGCAGCGTAGCTGGGACAGGAACAGATACGCAGTATTTT
>TRBV19|TRBJ2-5|many|.
CASSMIGGPQETQYF
TGTGCCAGTAGTATGATCGGAGGACCCCAAGAGACCCAGTACTTC
>TRBV10-2|TRBJ1-6|few|.
CASSARDLMNSPLHF
TGCGCCAGCAGTGCTCGGGACTTGATGAATTCACCCCTCCACTTT
>TRBV2|TRBJ2-5|many|TRBD1
CASSEEQGETQYF
TGTGCCAGCAGTGAGGAACAGGGGGAGACCCAGTACTTC
>TRBV12-3/TRBV12-4|TRBJ2-7|many|TRBD2
CASSFSRGSEQYF
TGTGCCAGCAGTTTCTCGCGGGGGAGCGAGCAGTACTTC
>TRBV7-2|TRBJ1-4|few|.
CASRSGPYRAGEKLFF
TGTGCCAGCAGATCTGGACCGTACCGGGCAGGCGAAAAACTGTTTTTT
>TRBV5-1|TRBJ2-2|.|TRBD2
CANSSFPPGTSGSTGELFF
TGCGCCAACAGCTCCTTCCCCCCCGGGACTAGCGGCTCCACCGGGGAGCTGTTTTTT
>TRBV30|TRBJ2-1|.|.
CAWRLWDNNEQFF
TGTGCCTGGAGGCTATGGGATAACAATGAGCAGTTCTTC
>TRBV6-1|TRBJ1-5|many|.
CASLPGGSNQPQHF
TGTGCCAGCCTTCCGGGCGGAAGCAATCAGCCCCAGCATTTT
>TRBV5-1|TRBJ2-2|.|.
CASSEGLNTGEPFF
TGCGCCAGCAGCGAGGGTCTGAACACCGGGGAGCCGTTTTTT
>TRBV5-6|TRBJ2-1|.|.
CASSLGVTLYNEQFF
TGTGCCAGCAGCCTGGGAGTAACCCTATACAATGAGCAGTTCTTC
>TRBV29-1|TRBJ2-4|.|TRBD2
CSVEVSGATVAGVLGKNIQYF
TGCAGCGTTGAAGTATCCGGGGCCACGGTAGCGGGAGTGTTAGGCAAAAACATTCAGTACTTC
>TRBV18|TRBJ2-7|few|.
CASSPESRSSYEQYF
TGTGCCAGCTCACCGGAGTCCCGGTCCTCCTACGAGCAGTACTTC
>TRBV6-1|TRBJ2-7|many|.
CASSYGDSYEQYF
TGTGCCAGCAGTTACGGTGATTCCTACGAGCAGTACTTC
>TRBV5-1|TRBJ2-7|many|TRBD2
CASSWTSGTPFAIYEQYF
TGCGCCAGCAGCTGGACTAGCGGGACACCATTCGCCATCTACGAGCAGTACTTC
>TRBV5-1|TRBJ2-2|.|TRBD1
CASSFDIGQGVSGELFF
TGCGCCAGCAGCTTTGATATCGGACAGGGAGTATCCGGGGAGCTGTTTTTT
>TRBV7-9|TRBJ2-5|.|.
CASSLRQGLIVRETQYF
TGTGCCAGCAGCCTCCGGCAGGGGTTAATAGTAAGAGAGACCCAGTACTTC
>TRBV20-1|TRBJ1-2|few|.
CSARDFGPLCTF
TGCAGTGCTAGAGATTTTGGCCCTCTATGCACCTTC
>TRBV24-1|TRBJ2-2|many|.
CATSLTGTPNTGELFF
TGTGCCACCAGCCTAACCGGGACACCTAACACCGGGGAGCTGTTTTTT
>TRBV10-1|TRBJ2-1|.|.
CASSDFGEQFF
TGCGCCAGCAGTGATTTTGGTGAGCAGTTCTTC
>TRBV2|TRBJ1-1|few|.
CASSGGPINTEAFF
TGTGCCAGCAGTGGGGGACCTATTAACACTGAAGCTTTCTTT
>TRBV29-1|TRBJ2-1|many|.
CSVGRRLSYNEQFF
TGCAGCGTTGGTCGGCGGCTCTCCTACAATGAGCAGTTCTTC
>TRBV5-4|TRBJ2-1|many|.
CASSLIPLGGNNEQFF
TGTGCCAGCAGCTTGATCCCGCTAGGCGGTAACAATGAGCAGTTCTTC
>TRBV28|TRBJ2-5|few|.
CASSFRASFQETQYF
TGTGCCAGCAGTTTTCGGGCAAGTTTCCAAGAGACCCAGTACTTC
>TRBV7-9|TRBJ2-7|.|TRBD2
CASSAPLAGDRHEQYF
TGTGCCAGCAGCGCCCCCCTAGCGGGAGATCGTCACGAGCAGTACTTC
>TRBV6-5|TRBJ1-2|.|.
CASSYDGQGPYGYTF
TGTGCCAGCAGTTACGACGGGCAGGGACCCTATGGCTACACCTTC
>TRBV27|TRBJ2-7|many|TRBD1
CASSSAGGGFYEQYF
TGTGCCAGCAGTTCCGCAGGGGGTGGCTTTTACGAGCAGTACTTC
>TRBV12-3/TRBV12-4|TRBJ2-3|few|TRBD2
CASSRLAGNTDTQYF
TGTGCCAGCAGTCGACTAGCGGGAAACACAGATACGCAGTATTTT
>TRBV28|TRBJ2-5|once|TRBD1
CASSEFDRGRETQYF
TGTGCCAGCAGTGAATTCGACAGGGGCCGGGAGACCCAGTACTTC
>TRBV28|TRBJ1-2|many|.
CASSSTDGYTF
TGTGCCAGCAGTTCTACAGATGGCTACACCTTC
>TRBV30|TRBJ2-1|.|TRBD2
CAWSGLAAYNEQFF
TGTGCCTGGAGTGGACTAGCGGCGTACAATGAGCAGTTCTTC
>TRBV3-1|TRBJ2-7|many|TRBD2
CASSQGGLGSGEQYF
TGTGCCAGCAGCCAGGGAGGACTAGGATCGGGCGAGCAGTACTTC